This T cell receptor beta chain was recovered during a study of cytomegalovirus exposure and HLA in healthy donors. Study results and caveats: Exclusion applied to some V segments, including TRBV6-2 and TRBV6-3, as they were indistinguishable. CMV antigen specificity was confirmed in vitro for a few CMV-associated chains. Later analysis revealed greater clonal expansion in HLA-associated TCR beta chains than in equally common others.

60 Vbeta and 13 Jbeta primers were used in PCR. Sequencing used immunoSEQ multiplex PCR; TCRdb keeps in-frame clones, though not all of them. Of 55,000 to 80,000 clones detected, roughly 80% appear once; the ten largest clones hold 2.5% to 3.5%. Comment on this clone: Antigen specificity is unknown.

Germline CDR1 MNHEY, CDR2 SVGAGI. This CDR3 region has 15 residues. Trimming took 6 bases from V and 8 from J; bases not matched to a gene: 11. The chain couples TRBV6-5 to TRBJ1-4; 8 nucleotides line up with TRBD1. Sequenced input: PBMCs. This TCR came from a woman younger than 45 in good health and CMV-seronegative. CDR3 sequence (DNA): TGTGCCAGCAGGCCGACCAGGGGGCCGCAGGAAAAACTGTTTTTT. Protein product: CASRPTRGPQEKLFF.